This T cell receptor (beta chain) derives from a study of cytomegalovirus exposure and HLA in healthy donors. The PCR made use of 60 Vbeta and 13 Jbeta primers. Profiling relied on immunoSEQ multiplex PCR, and the TCRdb table lists in-frame clones only, not all of them. Of some 140,000 clones listed, roughly 77% are singletons. This CDR3 region has 14 residues. With 6 bases removed from V and 4 bases from J, the gap between germline ends came to 15 bases. Germline CDR1 and CDR2: SNHLY and FYNNEI. The TCR comes from a young man in good health and CMV-seropositive. The chain recombines TRBV2 with TRBJ1-1, with a weak D call TRBD1 (5 bases). The specimen was PBMCs. CDR3 DNA: TGTGCCAGCAGGCTGGGGCAGGCGCCCACTGAAGCTTTCTTT. Protein sequence: CASRLGQAPTEAFF.